Listed here are 2 T cell receptor beta chains from one sample, sequenced in a study of cytomegalovirus exposure and HLA in healthy donors. Primers: 60 Vbeta forward and 13 Jbeta reverse. Sequencing was performed with immunoSEQ multiplex PCR; in TCRdb, only in-frame clones are kept and a portion is missing. The sample shows 95,000 to 150,000 clones, 75% to 85% of them seen only once. Sequencing was carried out using PBMCs. The origin of the receptors is a man aged 40-49 years in good health and CMV-seronegative.

This chain uses TRBV19 with TRBJ2-1; 10 bases match TRBD1. The germline V gene has CDR1 LNHDA and CDR2 SQIVND (reference sequence). V lost 4 bases and J lost 12; bases outside the gene matches: 9. The CDR3 spans 14 residues. The CDR3 region is CASSKDRGWQGQFF. The CDR3 nucleotides are TGTGCCAGTAGTAAGGACAGGGGGTGGCAGGGGCAGTTCTTC.

V usage is TRBV9 and J usage is TRBJ1-2, with D tentatively TRBD1 (5 bases). The CDR3 runs to 14 residues. The V gene lost 0 bases and the J gene lost 3 bases, with 9 bases spanning the gap. Germline loops: CDR1 SGDLS, CDR2 YYNGEE. The DNA of the CDR3 is TGTGCCAGCAGCGTAGGACAGTATGACTATGGCTACACCTTC. Translated: CASSVGQYDYGYTF.